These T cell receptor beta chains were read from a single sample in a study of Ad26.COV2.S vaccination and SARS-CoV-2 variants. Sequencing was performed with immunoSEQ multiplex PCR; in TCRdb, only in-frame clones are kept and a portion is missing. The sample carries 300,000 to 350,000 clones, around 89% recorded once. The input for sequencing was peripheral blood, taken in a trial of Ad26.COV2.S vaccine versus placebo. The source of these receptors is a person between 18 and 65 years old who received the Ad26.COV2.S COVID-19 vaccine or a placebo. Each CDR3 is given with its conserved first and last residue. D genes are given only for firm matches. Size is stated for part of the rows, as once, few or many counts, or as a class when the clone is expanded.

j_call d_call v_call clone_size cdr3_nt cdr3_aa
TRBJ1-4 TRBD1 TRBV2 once TGTGCCAGCAGCCTCGACAGGGGATATAATGAAAAACTGTTTTTT CASSLDRGYNEKLFF
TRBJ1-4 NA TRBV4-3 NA TGCGCCAGCAGCCGCGGACGGATGGAAACTAATGAAAAACTGTTTTTT CASSRGRMETNEKLFF
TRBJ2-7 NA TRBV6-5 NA TGTGCCAGCAGTCTTGGCGGGACGAGCGGCGAGCAGTACTTC CASSLGGTSGEQYF
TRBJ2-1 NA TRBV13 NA TGTGCCAGCAGCCGCGTACAGGGTGAACAGTTCTTC CASSRVQGEQFF
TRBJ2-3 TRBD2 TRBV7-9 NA TGTGCCAGCAGCTTAGGGGGACTAGCGTCAGATACGCAGTATTTT CASSLGGLASDTQYF
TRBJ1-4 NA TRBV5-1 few TGCGCCAGCAGCTTGGAGGGATATAATGAAAAACTGTTTTTT CASSLEGYNEKLFF
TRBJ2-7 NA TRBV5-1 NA TGCGCCAGCAGCGGGTCCTCCTACGAGCAGTACTTC CASSGSSYEQYF
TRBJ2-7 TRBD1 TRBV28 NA TGTGCCAGCAGTTCACAGGGGCGGACCCCCTACGAGCAGTACTTC CASSSQGRTPYEQYF
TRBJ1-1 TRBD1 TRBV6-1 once TGTGCCAGCAGTGAACCCAGGACAGGGGAGGAAAAAGCTTTCTTT CASSEPRTGEEKAFF
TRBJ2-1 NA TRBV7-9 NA TGTGCCAGCAGCCCTCCGCACAATGAGCAGTTCTTC CASSPPHNEQFF
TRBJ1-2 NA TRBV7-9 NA TGTGCCAGCAGCTTAGCTCTCGGGACCGGGAGATCCCATGGCTACACCTTC CASSLALGTGRSHGYTF
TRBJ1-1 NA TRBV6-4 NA TGTGCCAGCAGTGAGCGGGGAGGTCAGACTGAAGCTTTCTTT CASSERGGQTEAFF
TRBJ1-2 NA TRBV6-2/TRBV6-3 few TGTGCCAGCAGTCTAGATGCAGGGTATGGCTACACCTTC CASSLDAGYGYTF
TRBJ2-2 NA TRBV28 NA TGTGCCAGCAGTTTAGGGAGTTGGAACACCGGGGAGCTGTTTTTT CASSLGSWNTGELFF
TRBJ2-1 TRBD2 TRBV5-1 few TGCGCCAGCAGCTTGCCCCGCGGGAGCTCGAGTGATGAGCAGTTCTTC CASSLPRGSSSDEQFF
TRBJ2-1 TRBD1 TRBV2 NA TGTGCCAGCAGTGAAAGACAGGGGTCCTACAATGAGCAGTTCTTC CASSERQGSYNEQFF
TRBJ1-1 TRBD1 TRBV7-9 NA TGTGCCAGCAGCTCCTACAGGGGGAACACTGAAGCTTTCTTT CASSSYRGNTEAFF
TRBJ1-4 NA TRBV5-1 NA TGCGCCAGCAGCTTGGGCCCTTACAGGGAGAACAATGAAAAACTGTTTTTT CASSLGPYRENNEKLFF
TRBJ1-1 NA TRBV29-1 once TGCAGCGTTCGCAAGAGTTTAGAAGCTTTCTTT CSVRKSLEAFF
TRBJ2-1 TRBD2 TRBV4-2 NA TGTGCCAGCAGCCAAGACCCGGGACTAGCGGGAAATGAGCAGTTCTTC CASSQDPGLAGNEQFF
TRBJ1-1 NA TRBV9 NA TGTGCCAGCAGCGTAGGGCGGACAAACACTGAAGCTTTCTTT CASSVGRTNTEAFF
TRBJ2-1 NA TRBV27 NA TGTGCCAGCAGTTCCCTCATTGGTTTTGAGCAGTTCTTC CASSSLIGFEQFF
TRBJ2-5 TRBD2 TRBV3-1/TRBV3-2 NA TGTGCCAGCAGCCAAGGGACGGGGGGGACCGAGACCCAGTACTTC CASSQGTGGTETQYF
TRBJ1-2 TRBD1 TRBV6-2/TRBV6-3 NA TGTGCCAGCAGTTACCTGCGACAGGGCACCTATGGCTACACCTTC CASSYLRQGTYGYTF
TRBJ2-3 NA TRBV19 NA TGTGCCAGTAGTATGGCGGGCTGGCGCACAGATACGCAGTATTTT CASSMAGWRTDTQYF
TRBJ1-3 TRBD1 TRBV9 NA TGTGCCAGCAGCTTAGGACAGGGGGCATCTGGAAACACCATATATTTT CASSLGQGASGNTIYF
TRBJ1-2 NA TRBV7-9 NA TGTGCCAGCAGCCGAGCTTTGGGGACTAACTATGGCTACACCTTC CASSRALGTNYGYTF
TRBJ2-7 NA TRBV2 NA TGTGCCAGCTGCAGGGGATCCTACGAGCAGTACTTC CASCRGSYEQYF
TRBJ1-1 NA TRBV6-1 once TGTGCCAGCAGTGACGGGTGGGGCGGGACTGAAGCTTTCTTT CASSDGWGGTEAFF
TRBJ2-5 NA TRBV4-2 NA TGTGCCAGCAGCCAAGATCTCGAACAAGAGACCCAGTACTTC CASSQDLEQETQYF
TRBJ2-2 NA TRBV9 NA TGTGCCAGCAGCGTATCAGCAGGGTACCTCTCGGACACCGGGGAGCTGTTTTTT CASSVSAGYLSDTGELFF
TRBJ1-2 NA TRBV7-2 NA TGTGCCAGCAGCTCCCCCCCGGGGGCCCTTATCTATGGCTACACCTTC CASSSPPGALIYGYTF
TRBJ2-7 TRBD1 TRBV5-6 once TGTGCCAGCAGCCTAGGAAACCCGGGACAGGGGTCATGGGAGCAGTACTTC CASSLGNPGQGSWEQYF
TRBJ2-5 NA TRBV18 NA TGTGCCAGCCATCACCAGGGTCACCAAGAGACCCAGTACTTC CASHHQGHQETQYF
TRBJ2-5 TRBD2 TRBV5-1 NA TGCGCCAGCGAATACGGCGGGGGGCTCGCCCAAGAGACCCAGTACTTC CASEYGGGLAQETQYF
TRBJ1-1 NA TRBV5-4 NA TGTGCCAGCAGCAGGGGATCGAACACTGAAGCTTTCTTT CASSRGSNTEAFF
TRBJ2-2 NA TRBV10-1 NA TGCGCCAGCAGTGAGCGTTCCGCTTCCGGGGAGCTGTTTTTT CASSERSASGELFF
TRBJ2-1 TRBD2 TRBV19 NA TGTGCCAGTAGTACCGCCGGACTAGCGGGAGTTGAGCAGTTCTTC CASSTAGLAGVEQFF
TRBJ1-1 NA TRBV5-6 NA TGTGCCAGCAGCCACCGACAGCCGGCTGTGGGAGCTTTCTTT CASSHRQPAVGAFF
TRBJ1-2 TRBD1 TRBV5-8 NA TGTGCCAGCAGCATCGACAGGGACGGATTCGATGGCTACACCTTC CASSIDRDGFDGYTF
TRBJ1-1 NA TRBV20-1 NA TGCAGTGCCACTGGGACATCCGAAGCTTTCTTT CSATGTSEAFF
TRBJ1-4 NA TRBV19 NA TGTGCCAGTAGCGACAGGTTTGAAAAACTGTTTTTT CASSDRFEKLFF
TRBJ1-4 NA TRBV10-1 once TGCGCCAGCAGTGAGTCTTCAGGGGACGAAAAACTGTTTTTT CASSESSGDEKLFF
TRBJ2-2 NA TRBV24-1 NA TGTGCCACCAGTAATTCCTGGACCGGGGAGCTGTTTTTT CATSNSWTGELFF
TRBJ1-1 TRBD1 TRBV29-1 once TGCAGCGCCGGGACAGGGAACACTGAAGCTTTCTTT CSAGTGNTEAFF
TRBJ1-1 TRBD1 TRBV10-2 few TGCGCCAGCAGTATAGCAGGGGGAAGCATGGCTTTCTTT CASSIAGGSMAFF
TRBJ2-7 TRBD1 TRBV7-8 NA TGTGCCAGCAGCCCGACAGGGGTAGAGCAGTACTTC CASSPTGVEQYF
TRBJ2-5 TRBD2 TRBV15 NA TGTGCCACCAGCAGAGATCGCGGGGGAGAGACCCAGTACTTC CATSRDRGGETQYF
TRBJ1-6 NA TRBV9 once TGTGCCAGCAGCGTAGCTCACGGGGATTCACCCCTCCACTTT CASSVAHGDSPLHF
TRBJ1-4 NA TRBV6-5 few TGTGCCAGCAGGAGGACGGGAACAGATGAAAAACTGTTTTTT CASRRTGTDEKLFF
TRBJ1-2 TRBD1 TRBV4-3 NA TGCGCCAGCAGCCAAGATACAGGGGGCTATGGCTACACCTTC CASSQDTGGYGYTF
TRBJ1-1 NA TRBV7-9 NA TGTGCCAGCAGCTTAAGGGGGAGTGACAGGACTCGGGGCACTGAAGCTTTCTTT CASSLRGSDRTRGTEAFF
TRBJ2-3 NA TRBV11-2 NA TGTGCCAGCAGCTTAGTAGGGCGGGATACGCAGTATTTT CASSLVGRDTQYF
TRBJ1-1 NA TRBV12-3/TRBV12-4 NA TGTGCCAGCAGCAGACAAGAGAACACTGAAGCTTTCTTT CASSRQENTEAFF
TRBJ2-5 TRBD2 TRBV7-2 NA TGTGCCAGCAGCTTAGCGCAACTAGCGGTTAAAGAGACCCAGTACTTC CASSLAQLAVKETQYF